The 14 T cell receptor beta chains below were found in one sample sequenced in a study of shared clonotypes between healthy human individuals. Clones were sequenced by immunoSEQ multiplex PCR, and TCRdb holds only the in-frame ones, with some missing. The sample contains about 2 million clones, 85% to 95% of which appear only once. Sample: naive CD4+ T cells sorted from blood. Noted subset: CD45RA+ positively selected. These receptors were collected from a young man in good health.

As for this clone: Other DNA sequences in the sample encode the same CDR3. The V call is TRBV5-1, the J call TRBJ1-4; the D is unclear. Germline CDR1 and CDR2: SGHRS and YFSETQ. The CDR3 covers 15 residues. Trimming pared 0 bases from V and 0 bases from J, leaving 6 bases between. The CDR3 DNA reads TGCGCCAGCAGCTTGGACGGACCAACTAATGAAAAACTGTTTTTT. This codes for CASSLDGPTNEKLFF.

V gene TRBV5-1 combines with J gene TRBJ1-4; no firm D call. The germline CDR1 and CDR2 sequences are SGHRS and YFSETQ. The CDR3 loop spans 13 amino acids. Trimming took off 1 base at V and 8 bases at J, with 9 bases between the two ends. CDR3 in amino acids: CASSLTRFEKLFF. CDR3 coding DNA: TGCGCCAGCAGCTTGACAAGATTCGAAAAACTGTTTTTT.

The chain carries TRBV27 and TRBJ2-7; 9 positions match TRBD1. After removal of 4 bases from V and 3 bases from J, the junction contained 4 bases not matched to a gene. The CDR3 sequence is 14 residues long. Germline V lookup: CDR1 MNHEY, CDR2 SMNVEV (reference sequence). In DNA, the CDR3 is TGTGCCAGCAGTTCGACAGGGGGTTTCTACGAGCAGTACTTC. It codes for CASSSTGGFYEQYF.

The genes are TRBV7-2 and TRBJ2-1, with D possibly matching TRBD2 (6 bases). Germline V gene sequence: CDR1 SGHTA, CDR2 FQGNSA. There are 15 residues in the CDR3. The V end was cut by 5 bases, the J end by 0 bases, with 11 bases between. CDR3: CASSPRGSSYNEQFF. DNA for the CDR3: TGTGCCAGCAGCCCGCGGGGTAGCTCCTACAATGAGCAGTTCTTC. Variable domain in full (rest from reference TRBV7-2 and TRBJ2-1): GAGVSQSPSNKVTEKGKDVELRCDPISGHTALYWYRQSLGQGLEFLIYFQGNSAPDKSGLPSDRFSAERTGGSVSTLTIQRTQQEDSAVYLCASSPRGSSYNEQFFGPGTRLTVL.

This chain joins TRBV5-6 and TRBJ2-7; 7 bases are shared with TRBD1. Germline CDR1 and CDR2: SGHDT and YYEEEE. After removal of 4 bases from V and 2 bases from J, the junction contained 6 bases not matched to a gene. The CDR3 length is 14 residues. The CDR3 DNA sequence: TGTGCCAGCAGCCCACGGACAGGACCCTACGAGCAGTACTTC. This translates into CASSPRTGPYEQYF. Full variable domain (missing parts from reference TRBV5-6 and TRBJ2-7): DAGVTQSPTHLIKTRGQQVTLRCSPKSGHDTVSWYQQALGQGPQFIFQYYEEEERQRGNFPDRFSGHQFPNYSSELNVNALLLGDSALYLCASSPRTGPYEQYFGPGTRLTVT.

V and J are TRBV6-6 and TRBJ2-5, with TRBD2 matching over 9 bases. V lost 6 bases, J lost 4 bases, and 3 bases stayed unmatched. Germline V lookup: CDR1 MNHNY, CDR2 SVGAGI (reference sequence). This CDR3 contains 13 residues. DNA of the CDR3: TGTGCCAGCAGACCGGGACTAGCAGAGACCCAGTACTTC. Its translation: CASRPGLAETQYF.

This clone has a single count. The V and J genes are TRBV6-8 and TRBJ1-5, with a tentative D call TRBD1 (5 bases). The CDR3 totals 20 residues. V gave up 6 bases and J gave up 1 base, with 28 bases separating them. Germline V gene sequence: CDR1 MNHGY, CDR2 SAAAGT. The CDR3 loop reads CASRNSIGGPVSGSNQPQHF. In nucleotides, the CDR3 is TGTGCCAGCAGGAACTCAATTGGGGGACCCGTTTCGGGGAGCAATCAGCCCCAGCATTTT.

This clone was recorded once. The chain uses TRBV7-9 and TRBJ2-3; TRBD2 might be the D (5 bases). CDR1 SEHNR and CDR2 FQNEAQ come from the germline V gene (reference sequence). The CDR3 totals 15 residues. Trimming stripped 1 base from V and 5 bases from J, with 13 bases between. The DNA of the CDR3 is TGTGCCAGCAGCTTAGGCCTAGCATTAGGAGATACGCAGTATTTT. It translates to CASSLGLALGDTQYF.

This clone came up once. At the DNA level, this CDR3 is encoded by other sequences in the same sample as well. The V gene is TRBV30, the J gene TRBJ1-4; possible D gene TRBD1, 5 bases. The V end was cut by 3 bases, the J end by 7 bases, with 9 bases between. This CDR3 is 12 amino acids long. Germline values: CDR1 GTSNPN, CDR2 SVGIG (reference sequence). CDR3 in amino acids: CAWSPGGEKLFF. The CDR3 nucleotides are TGTGCCTGGAGCCCGGGGGGTGAAAAACTGTTTTTT.

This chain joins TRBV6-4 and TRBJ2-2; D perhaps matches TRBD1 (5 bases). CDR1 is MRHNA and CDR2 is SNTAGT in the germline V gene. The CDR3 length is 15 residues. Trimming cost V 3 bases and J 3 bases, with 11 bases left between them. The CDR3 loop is CASSETDWYTGELFF. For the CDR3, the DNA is TGTGCCAGCAGTGAGACAGATTGGTACACCGGGGAGCTGTTTTTT.

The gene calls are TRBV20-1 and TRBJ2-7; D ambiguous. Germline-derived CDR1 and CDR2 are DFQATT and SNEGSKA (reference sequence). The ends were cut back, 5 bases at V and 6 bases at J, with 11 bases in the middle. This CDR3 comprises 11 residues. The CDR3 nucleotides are TGCAGTGCTCAAACCTCATCCGAGCAGTACTTC. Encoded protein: CSAQTSSEQYF.

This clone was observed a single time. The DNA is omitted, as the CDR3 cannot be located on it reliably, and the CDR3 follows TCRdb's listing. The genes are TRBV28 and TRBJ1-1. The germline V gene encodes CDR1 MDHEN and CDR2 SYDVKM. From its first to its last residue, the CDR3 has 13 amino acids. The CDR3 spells CASSLERDTEAFF.

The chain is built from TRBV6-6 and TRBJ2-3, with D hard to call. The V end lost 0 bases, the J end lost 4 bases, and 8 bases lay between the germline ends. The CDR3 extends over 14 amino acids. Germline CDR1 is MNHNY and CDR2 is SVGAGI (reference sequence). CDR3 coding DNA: TGTGCCAGCAGTTACTCAAGAGGCGCAGATACGCAGTATTTT. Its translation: CASSYSRGADTQYF.

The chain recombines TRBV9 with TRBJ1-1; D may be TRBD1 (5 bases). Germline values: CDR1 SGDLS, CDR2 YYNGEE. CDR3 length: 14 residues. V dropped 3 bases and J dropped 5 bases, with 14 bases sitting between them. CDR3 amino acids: CASSGTGAETEAFF. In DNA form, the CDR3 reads TGTGCCAGCAGCGGTACCGGGGCAGAGACTGAAGCTTTCTTT.